This TCR beta chain was documented in a study of CD8 T cells in ankylosing spondylitis. Study-level points and caveats: As reported, disease-linked clones showed significant enrichment in matched ankylosing spondylitis synovial fluid.

This clonotype was observed a handful of times. Its antigen remains unidentified. From germline, CDR1 is DFQATT and CDR2 SNEGSKA (reference sequence). V was trimmed by 7 bases and J by 0 bases, leaving 13 bases between them. The CDR3 runs 14 residues. Each TCR beta library was made by quantitative 5'-RACE that incorporated molecular barcodes. TCRdb reprocessed the 5' RACE reads with MiXCR, giving one entry per CDR3 protein. The sample lists 200,000 to 300,000 distinct CDR3 sequences, roughly a quarter occurring once. This sequence joins TRBV20-1 and TRBJ1-5; tentative D call: TRBD1 (5 bases). Sequenced: blood, either unsorted or a sorted T cell fraction (not recorded which). The TCR was taken from a male donor with ankylosing spondylitis or in good health (not recorded which). Here the CDR3 reads CSVDQGDSNQPQHF. In DNA form, the CDR3 reads TGCAGTGTCGATCAGGGAGATAGCAATCAGCCCCAGCATTTT.